This T cell receptor (beta chain) is drawn from a study of cytomegalovirus exposure and HLA in healthy donors. On the study more broadly: Most genotyped donors, around four fifths of about 400, had Caucasian-associated genetic ancestry. General observations from the study: A prior analysis recorded that most TCR beta V segments were productive about 90% or about 30% of the time.

Donors were nominally healthy when sampled, though unrecorded immune exposures were likely. The primer mix had 60 Vbeta and 13 Jbeta primers. The repertoire was sequenced with immunoSEQ multiplex PCR; TCRdb's copy has only in-frame clones and lacks some. In the table there are approximately 200,000 clones, about four fifths of which are singletons. Germline V gene lookup returns CDR1 SGHRS and CDR2 YFSETQ. The trim removed 2 bases at V and 0 bases at J, leaving 4 bases unmatched. The CDR3 is made up of 17 amino acids. Concerning this clone itself: Antigen: not known.

This rearrangement joins TRBV5-1 to TRBJ2-6; 8 nucleotides match TRBD2. Sequenced input: PBMCs. This TCR derives from a man aged 30-40 years in good health and CMV-seropositive. CDR3 sequence: CASSLLAVYSGANVLTF. The DNA for the CDR3 is TGCGCCAGCAGCTTACTAGCGGTCTACTCTGGGGCCAACGTCCTGACTTTC.